The 30 T cell receptor beta chains in this list originate from one sample, sequenced in a study of T-cell memory formation after mild COVID-19. TCRdb re-analysed the 5' RACE reads in MiXCR, keeping a single row per CDR3 protein. This table has 400,000 or so distinct CDR3 sequences, approximately 20% appearing once. The sequenced sample was PBMCs or a T cell subset sorted from them (not recorded which). These receptors all come from an adult woman who had mild COVID-19 (a few samples of this study predate the infection). Cell type and time point are not known.

The chain combines TRBV12-3 or TRBV12-4 with TRBJ1-1; D is possibly TRBD1 (5 bases). The CDR3 runs 15 residues. V lost 6 bases to trimming and J lost 2 bases, with 16 bases between them. CDR3 region: CASSLNRGPNTEAFF. CDR3 DNA sequence: TGTGCCAGCAGCTTAAACCGGGGCCCTAACACTGAAGCTTTCTTT.

The chain uses TRBV20-1 and TRBJ2-5, with D tentatively TRBD1 (6 bases). The CDR3 has 13 amino acids. Trimming took off 7 bases at V and 8 bases at J, with 20 bases between the two ends. Germline loops: CDR1 DFQATT, CDR2 SNEGSKA (reference sequence). The CDR3 sequence is CSGRDTVRGTQYF. CDR3 coding DNA: TGCAGTGGAAGGGACACGGTTCGGGGTACCCAGTACTTC.

The rearrangement uses TRBV4-2 and TRBJ2-7; 15 bases line up with TRBD2. CDR1 and CDR2 from the germline V gene are LGHNA and YNFKEQ. The ends lost 4 bases at V and 9 bases at J; junction bases unmatched: 19. The length of the CDR3 is 19 residues. CDR3 region: CASSPQGSGTSGRLRGQYF. CDR3 sequence (DNA): TGTGCCAGCAGCCCCCAGGGATCCGGGACTAGCGGGAGGTTACGAGGGCAGTACTTC.

This clonotype has only a few counts. The rearrangement joins TRBV27 to TRBJ1-1; 8 bases match TRBD1. Unmatched junction bases numbered 13, after V lost 5 bases and J lost 2 bases. Per germline, CDR1 MNHEY and CDR2 SMNVEV (reference sequence). This CDR3 spans 17 amino acids. CDR3 residues: CASSILGSGQGNTEAFF. The CDR3 DNA reads as TGTGCCAGCAGTATCCTCGGGTCCGGACAGGGAAACACTGAAGCTTTCTTT.

This clonotype was detected a few times. This chain uses TRBV6-2 or TRBV6-3 with TRBJ2-3; D unresolved. V lost 6 bases and J lost 3, with 10 bases in between. From germline, CDR1 is MNHEY and CDR2 SVGEGT. The CDR3 is 13 amino acids. CDR3 DNA: TGTGCCAGCAGCCCTACCGAAACAGATACGCAGTATTTT. Protein: CASSPTETDTQYF.

This chain connects TRBV7-9 to TRBJ2-3, with TRBD2 matching over 9 bases. Germline V CDR1 and CDR2: SEHNR, FQNEAQ (reference sequence). V dropped 4 bases and J dropped 2; count of bases not matched to a gene: 13. This CDR3 is built from 18 residues. CDR3 nucleotides: TGTGCCAGCAGCTCGCCGACTAGCGGAATAGAGATCACAGATACGCAGTATTTT. Translation gives CASSSPTSGIEITDTQYF. The full variable domain, in which reference TRBV7-9 and TRBJ2-3 provide the parts outside the CDR3, is DTGVSQNPRHKITKRGQNVTFRCDPISEHNRLYWYRQTLGQGPEFLTYFQNEAQLEKSRLLSDRFSAERPKGSFSTLEIQRTEQGDSAMYLCASSSPTSGIEITDTQYFGPGTRLTVL.

This clonotype was recorded a few times. The CDR3 is CASIGINTDTQYF. Here the CDR3 DNA reads TGTGCCAGCATCGGGATCAACACAGATACGCAGTATTTT. The chain has TRBV2 and TRBJ2-3, with D possibly TRBD2 on 5 matching bases. Germline V gene sequence: CDR1 SNHLY, CDR2 FYNNEI. The V gene lost 7 bases and the J gene lost 2 bases, with 10 bases spanning the gap. CDR3 length: 13 amino acids.

The rearrangement joins TRBV5-1 to TRBJ2-7; D perhaps matches TRBD2 (6 bases). V shed 0 bases and J shed 3 bases, with 10 bases lying between them. Germline loops: CDR1 SGHRS, CDR2 YFSETQ. This CDR3 comprises 14 residues. The CDR3 is CASSLDGSGYEQYF. CDR3 DNA: TGCGCCAGCAGCTTGGATGGTAGCGGCTACGAGCAGTACTTC.

CDR3 region: CASSLVISGGVTGELFF. The CDR3 nucleotides are TGTGCCAGCAGCTTAGTCATTAGCGGGGGGGTCACCGGGGAGCTGTTTTTT. The J gene is TRBJ2-2, the V gene TRBV7-8; 11 nucleotides align to TRBD2. The length of the CDR3 is 17 residues. V shed 1 base and J 4 bases; nucleotides not matched to a gene: 5. CDR1 and CDR2 from the germline V gene are SGHVS and FQNEAQ.

Many counts were recorded for this clonotype. The chain is built from TRBV20-1 and TRBJ2-3; D possibly uses TRBD1 or TRBD2 (5 bases each). V gave up 0 bases and J gave up 4 bases, with 20 bases separating them. Germline V lookup: CDR1 DFQATT, CDR2 SNEGSKA (reference sequence). CDR3 length: 17 residues. The CDR3 nucleotides read TGCAGTGCTAGAGATGGGGACCGTGGTTTTTCGGCAGATACGCAGTATTTT. It translates to CSARDGDRGFSADTQYF.

Here the CDR3 DNA reads TGCGCCAGCAGCTTGGGCAGCCTGAACACTGAAGCTTTCTTT. This encodes CASSLGSLNTEAFF. The V gene is TRBV5-1, the J gene TRBJ1-1; D uncertain. CDR1 and CDR2 (germline): SGHRS, YFSETQ. The CDR3 is 14 amino acids. V was pared by 0 bases and J by 0 bases, with 6 bases between. Supplemented by reference TRBV5-1 and TRBJ1-1, the full variable domain reads KAGVTQTPRYLIKTRGQQVTLSCSPISGHRSVSWYQQTPGQGLQFLFEYFSETQRNKGNFPGRFSGRQFSNSRSEMNVSTLELGDSALYLCASSLGSLNTEAFFGQGTRLTVV.

V is TRBV7-9 and J is TRBJ2-3; D unresolved. This CDR3 is built from 12 residues. Germline V CDR1 and CDR2: SEHNR, FQNEAQ (reference sequence). Trimming pared 1 base from V and 6 bases from J, leaving 5 bases between. CDR3 sequence: CASSLGFDTQYF. The DNA for the CDR3 is TGTGCCAGCAGCTTAGGGTTTGATACGCAGTATTTT.

This clonotype was observed a few times. The V and J genes are TRBV29-1 and TRBJ2-2; TRBD2 might be the D (5 bases). The germline V gene has CDR1 SQVTM and CDR2 ANQGSEA. V was shortened by 3 bases and J by 7 bases, with 15 bases between the two germline ends. CDR3 length equals 14 residues. The CDR3 DNA sequence: TGCAGCGTTGAGGGCAGCGGTTTCGGCGGGGAGCTGTTTTTT. The encoded protein is CSVEGSGFGGELFF.

The chain couples TRBV4-3 to TRBJ1-1; D is unresolved. CDR3 length equals 15 residues. The germline V gene encodes CDR1 LGHNA and CDR2 YSLEER. V lost 3 bases and J 3 bases, leaving 14 bases between the germline ends. The CDR3: CASSQPDNGDTEAFF. DNA for the CDR3: TGCGCCAGCAGCCAGCCCGATAACGGGGACACTGAAGCTTTCTTT.

V is TRBV9 and J is TRBJ1-5, with TRBD1 matching 7 bases. Germline lookup yields CDR1 SGDLS and CDR2 YYNGEE. The CDR3 runs 15 residues. J gave up 1 base and V 6 bases, and 7 bases lay outside the gene matches. CDR3 DNA sequence: TGTGCCAGCACCCACAGGGGAGTAAGCAATCAGCCCCAGCATTTT. As protein: CASTHRGVSNQPQHF.

This chain joins TRBV6-2 or TRBV6-3 and TRBJ1-2; possible D gene TRBD1, 5 bases. Germline V gene lookup returns CDR1 MNHEY and CDR2 SVGEGT. V was trimmed by 6 bases and J by 2 bases, leaving 19 bases between them. CDR3 length equals 16 residues. CDR3 region: CASSPGTAKGNYGYTF. The CDR3 nucleotides read TGTGCCAGCAGCCCAGGGACGGCCAAGGGGAACTATGGCTACACCTTC.

J is TRBJ2-1 and V is TRBV12-3 or TRBV12-4; D assignment may be TRBD1 or TRBD2 (5 bases each). The CDR3 spans 14 residues. The V and J ends lost 1 base and 9 bases respectively, with 13 bases between them. CDR3 nucleotides: TGTGCCAGCAGTTTAGAGCTGGGGGTAACTGAGCAGTTCTTC. It encodes CASSLELGVTEQFF.

The chain couples TRBV4-3 to TRBJ2-5, with a possible D match to TRBD2 (6 bases). V was trimmed by 0 bases and J by 4 bases, leaving 12 bases between them. Germline V gene sequence: CDR1 LGHNA, CDR2 YSLEER. The CDR3 spans 15 residues. CDR3 in amino acids: CASSQEKGGAETQYF. The CDR3 DNA sequence: TGCGCCAGCAGCCAAGAGAAAGGCGGGGCAGAGACCCAGTACTTC.

CDR3 in amino acids: CASSYKHSPYFSDEQYF. CDR3 DNA: TGTGCCAGCAGCTATAAGCACAGTCCCTACTTTTCCGACGAGCAGTACTTC. The chain has TRBV7-9 and TRBJ2-7; no firm D call. Germline CDR1 and CDR2: SEHNR and FQNEAQ (reference sequence). Between the trimmed V and J ends, which lost 4 bases and 5 bases, there was a span of 24 bases. The CDR3 contains 17 residues.

This clonotype has a handful of counts. The CDR3 coding sequence is TGCGCCAGCAGCTTGGCTACTGCAGCTAGCACAGATACGCAGTATTTT. Amino acid sequence: CASSLATAASTDTQYF. This chain links TRBV5-1 with TRBJ2-3; D gene unclear. This CDR3 spans 16 amino acids. Trimming pared 0 bases from V and 0 bases from J, leaving 11 bases between. Per the germline V gene, CDR1 is SGHRS and CDR2 is YFSETQ.

V is TRBV2 and J is TRBJ1-2; D ambiguous. The CDR3 consists of 12 residues. Per the germline V gene, CDR1 is SNHLY and CDR2 is FYNNEI. Trimming took 6 bases from V and 6 from J, leaving 11 bases between them. CDR3 protein: CASRFWNNGYTF. The CDR3 nucleotides read TGTGCCAGCAGGTTTTGGAATAATGGCTACACCTTC. Drawing the rest from reference TRBV2 and TRBJ1-2, the complete variable domain is EPEVTQTPSHQVTQMGQEVILRCVPISNHLYFYWYRQILGQKVEFLVSFYNNEISEKSEIFDDQFSVERPDGSNFTLKIRSTKLEDSAMYFCASRFWNNGYTFGSGTRLTVV.

The chain is built from TRBV28 and TRBJ2-5; weak D call: TRBD1 (7 bases). Trimming pared 2 bases from V and 5 bases from J, leaving 12 bases between. Germline assignment: CDR1 MDHEN and CDR2 SYDVKM. The CDR3 sequence is 14 residues long. In DNA form, the CDR3 reads TGTGCCAGCAGTTTAATACAGGGGAGGGAGACCCAGTACTTC. Translating gives CASSLIQGRETQYF.

CDR3 loop: CAISGAANRLFF. Written as DNA, the CDR3 is TGTGCCATCTCGGGGGCTGCAAATCGTCTGTTTTTT. The rearrangement links TRBV2 to TRBJ1-4; D perhaps matches TRBD1 (6 bases). There are 12 residues in the CDR3. Germline lookup yields CDR1 SNHLY and CDR2 FYNNEI. Trimming left V 10 bases short and J 14 bases short, with 20 bases between.

The table lists this clonotype with a few counts. The chain recombines TRBV5-5 with TRBJ2-3, with D unresolved. With 0 bases removed from V and 4 bases from J, the gap between germline ends came to 15 bases. The CDR3 length is 16 residues. Germline V gives CDR1 SGHKS, CDR2 YYEKEE (reference sequence). As DNA, the CDR3 is TGTGCCAGCAGCTTGGCCGTTTCAGGCGGCGCAGATACGCAGTATTTT. Translating gives CASSLAVSGGADTQYF.

This clonotype was seen only a few times. The J gene is TRBJ1-3, the V gene TRBV5-1; no definite D call. In germline, CDR1 is SGHRS, CDR2 YFSETQ. The CDR3 length is 14 residues. Trimming shortened V by 4 bases and J by 0 bases, and 8 bases separated the two germline ends. The CDR3 nucleotides are TGCGCCAGCAGCGCCTCGGGCTCTGGAAACACCATATATTTT. Translation gives CASSASGSGNTIYF. The full variable domain, in which reference TRBV5-1 and TRBJ1-3 provide the parts outside the CDR3, is KAGVTQTPRYLIKTRGQQVTLSCSPISGHRSVSWYQQTPGQGLQFLFEYFSETQRNKGNFPGRFSGRQFSNSRSEMNVSTLELGDSALYLCASSASGSGNTIYFGEGSWLTVV.

This rearrangement joins TRBV3-1 to TRBJ2-1, with 12 nucleotides matching TRBD2. The CDR3 consists of 20 residues. Germline loops: CDR1 LGHDT, CDR2 YNNKEL (reference sequence). V gave up 0 bases and J gave up 7 bases; unmatched junction bases: 16. CDR3 sequence: CASSQDRPLTSGRRRNEQFF. CDR3 sequence (DNA): TGTGCCAGCAGCCAAGATCGCCCCCTGACTAGCGGGAGAAGACGGAATGAGCAGTTCTTC.

This clonotype was seen a handful of times. This chain links TRBV7-2 with TRBJ1-4; D possibly corresponds to TRBD1 (6 bases). The germline gives CDR1 SGHTA, CDR2 FQGNSA. The CDR3 has 15 residues. Trimming removed 1 base at V and 7 bases at J, with 13 bases between. CDR3 in DNA: TGTGCCAGCAGCTTAGGTACAGGGTCGTCTGAAAAACTGTTTTTT. This gives the protein CASSLGTGSSEKLFF.

This clonotype turned up a few times. This sequence joins TRBV15 and TRBJ2-1, with 13 bases that match TRBD2. This CDR3 has 15 residues. J was trimmed by 10 bases and V by 5 bases; bases with no gene match: 8. Germline CDR1 reads LNHNV; CDR2 reads YYDKDF (reference sequence). The CDR3 region has the DNA TGTGCCACCAGCTCCCGACTAGCGGGGGGTGTGGAGCAGTTCTTC. Protein sequence: CATSSRLAGGVEQFF.

The table lists this clonotype with a few counts. The V and J genes are TRBV6-2 or TRBV6-3 and TRBJ2-7; D perhaps matches TRBD1 (6 bases). The CDR3 runs to 15 residues. Germline lookup yields CDR1 MNHEY and CDR2 SVGEGT. Between the trimmed V and J ends, which lost 0 bases and 0 bases, there was a span of 9 bases. CDR3 sequence reads: CASSYSGTRSYEQYF. The CDR3 nucleotides are TGTGCCAGCAGTTACTCGGGGACACGCTCCTACGAGCAGTACTTC.

In this sample, this clonotype turned up a few times. This chain joins TRBV11-2 and TRBJ1-6, with D tentatively TRBD1 (6 bases). This CDR3 is 15 amino acids long. Trimming pared 2 bases from V and 13 bases from J, leaving 18 bases between. CDR1 and CDR2 (germline): SGHAT, FQNNGV. The CDR3 coding sequence is TGTGCCAGCAGCTTAAGACCCTTTGGGGGGCGGCCCCTCCACTTT. Translating it yields CASSLRPFGGRPLHF. Supplemented by reference TRBV11-2 and TRBJ1-6, the full variable domain reads EAGVAQSPRYKIIEKRQSVAFWCNPISGHATLYWYQQILGQGPKLLIQFQNNGVVDDSQLPKDRFSAERLKGVDSTLKIQPAKLEDSAVYLCASSLRPFGGRPLHFGNGTRLTVT.